The T cell receptor (beta chain) under discussion was sequenced for a study of CD8+CD57+ T cells in acquired aplastic anemia. Overall study: Mean DNA quantity obtained from sorted CD4+ and CD8+ cells was about 3 ug.

Whoever was chosen for sequencing had shown CD8+CD57+ cell expansion by flow cytometry. Blood came from patients not yet given any therapy. The V and J ends lost 5 bases and 1 base respectively, with 11 bases between them. The CDR3 loop spans 14 amino acids. Germline CDR1 is SGHTA and CDR2 is FQGTGA. Study-wide results and caveats: A significant difference in CD8+ Simpson's diversity between patients and controls was not found.

The table lists this clonotype with many counts. Its antigen is not identified. Template material for TCR beta VDJ and CDR3 profiling consisted of genomic DNA. One entry per CDR3 protein, called by TCRdb with MiXCR from the reads. The sample has approximately 150,000 distinct CDR3 sequences, around 48% seen once. Sequenced input: sorted CD4+, CD8+, or CD8+CD57+ T cells (not recorded which) from PBMCs. The chain has TRBV7-3 and TRBJ1-1; D is unclear. This clonotype was sampled from a human donor with aplastic anemia. The CDR3 region has the DNA TGTGCCAGCAGCGCCACCGCGCAGAACACTGAAGCTTTCTTT. Protein product: CASSATAQNTEAFF.